A selection of T cell receptor beta chains follows, all from one sample in a study of shared clonotypes between healthy human individuals. Clones were read by immunoSEQ multiplex PCR, and TCRdb kept only the in-frame ones, dropping some. The table shows about 1.5 million clones, with over 95% occurring only once. Sequenced: naive CD4+ T cells sorted from blood. The receptors here all came from a man under 40 in good health. Both conserved end residues are part of each CDR3. The D gene is left open where the match is weak. Clone size is not always given. Where it is, it says once, few, many or a class for expanded clones.

clone size | J gene | D gene | CDR3 length | V gene | CDR3 protein | CDR3 DNA
NA | TRBJ1-2 | TRBD1 | 15 | TRBV6-5 | CASRDYTGDPYGYTF | TGTGCCAGCAGGGACTACACAGGGGACCCCTATGGCTACACCTTC
once | TRBJ1-1 | TRBD1 | 14 | TRBV10-3 | CAISEDRDGTEAFF | TGTGCCATCAGTGAAGACAGGGATGGCACTGAAGCTTTCTTT
NA | TRBJ2-7 | NA | 16 | TRBV10-2 | CASSSDRYQSGYEQYF | TGCGCCAGCAGCTCTGACAGGTATCAATCCGGGTACGAGCAGTACTTC
NA | TRBJ2-7 | NA | 14 | TRBV2 | CASSKMSPVYEQYF | TGTGCCAGCAGTAAAATGTCCCCCGTCTACGAGCAGTACTTC
NA | TRBJ2-3 | TRBD1 | 14 | TRBV5-1 | CASSWRTGADTQYF | TGCGCCAGCAGCTGGAGGACAGGGGCAGATACGCAGTATTTT
NA | TRBJ2-7 | NA | 15 | TRBV19 | CASSTRRTAPYEQYF | TGTGCCAGTAGTACCCGCCGGACAGCTCCCTACGAGCAGTACTTC
NA | TRBJ2-3 | NA | 15 | TRBV30 | CAWSPYTYRTDTQYF | TGTGCCTGGAGTCCCTACACCTACCGCACAGATACGCAGTATTTT
NA | TRBJ1-5 | NA | 14 | TRBV15 | CATSRLSWDQPQHF | TGTGCCACCAGCAGATTAAGCTGGGACCAGCCCCAGCATTTT
NA | TRBJ2-7 | TRBD1 | 15 | TRBV28 | CASSSSGTGGGEQYF | TGTGCCAGCAGTTCGTCCGGGACAGGGGGCGGCGAGCAGTACTTC
NA | TRBJ2-7 | TRBD1 | 15 | TRBV6-1 | CASSGRTGGFREQYF | TGTGCCAGCAGTGGTCGGACAGGGGGCTTTAGGGAGCAGTACTTC
NA | TRBJ1-1 | TRBD1 | 15 | TRBV7-9 | CASSLGAGGYTEAFF | TGTGCCAGCAGCTTAGGCGCAGGGGGCTACACTGAAGCTTTCTTT
NA | TRBJ1-2 | NA | 14 | TRBV10-3 | CAIREDSDLYGYTF | TGTGCCATCAGAGAGGACAGCGATCTCTATGGCTACACCTTC
NA | TRBJ1-2 | NA | 12 | TRBV30 | CAWSIRTGRTHF | TGTGCCTGGAGTATAAGGACCGGCCGGACCCACTTC
NA | TRBJ2-7 | NA | 15 | TRBV5-4 | CASSLGGLPSYEQYF | TGTGCCAGCAGCTTGGGAGGACTTCCCTCCTACGAGCAGTACTTC
NA | TRBJ1-2 | NA | 15 | TRBV18 | CASSPTGRGFHGYTF | TGTGCCAGCTCACCAACCGGACGGGGCTTTCATGGCTACACCTTC
NA | TRBJ1-2 | NA | 15 | TRBV4-1 | CASSQVPRVNYGYTF | TGCGCCAGCAGCCAAGTCCCACGGGTCAACTATGGCTACACCTTC
NA | TRBJ2-5 | TRBD1 | 15 | TRBV2 | CASSDDRVGPETQYF | TGTGCCAGCAGTGATGACAGGGTTGGTCCAGAGACCCAGTACTTC
NA | TRBJ2-5 | NA | 15 | TRBV2 | CASSLPGLFQETQYF | TGTGCCAGCAGTCTCCCGGGACTCTTCCAAGAGACCCAGTACTTC
NA | TRBJ2-1 | TRBD2 | 15 | TRBV5-1 | CASSLATSVNNEQFF | TGCGCCAGCAGCTTGGCGACTAGCGTTAACAATGAGCAGTTCTTC
NA | TRBJ1-2 | NA | 14 | TRBV10-3 | CAISEGAGAYGYTF | TGTGCCATCAGTGAGGGGGCAGGGGCTTATGGCTACACCTTC
NA | TRBJ2-7 | NA | 13 | TRBV6-1 | CASSDRADYEQYF | TGTGCCAGCAGTGATCGGGCAGACTACGAGCAGTACTTC
NA | TRBJ1-1 | NA | 13 | TRBV30 | CAWSDTGYTEAFF | TGTGCCTGGAGCGACACGGGGTACACTGAAGCTTTCTTT
NA | TRBJ2-1 | TRBD2 | 13 | TRBV27 | CASSSGLAGVRFF | TGTGCCAGCAGTTCTGGACTAGCGGGAGTCAGGTTCTTC
once | TRBJ2-5 | NA | 14 | TRBV6-5 | CASSSTGSLETQYF | TGTGCCAGCAGTTCAACAGGTTCCTTGGAGACCCAGTACTTC
NA | TRBJ2-5 | NA | 14 | TRBV5-4 | CASSSFGPVLTQYF | TGTGCCAGCAGTTCGTTTGGACCCGTTTTGACCCAGTACTTC
NA | TRBJ1-2 | TRBD1 | 14 | TRBV5-8 | CASRDTGGGYGYTF | TGTGCCAGCAGAGACACAGGGGGCGGATATGGCTACACCTTC
NA | TRBJ2-3 | NA | 15 | TRBV9 | CASSVDGVTPDTQYF | TGTGCCAGCAGCGTAGATGGGGTTACCCCAGATACGCAGTATTTT